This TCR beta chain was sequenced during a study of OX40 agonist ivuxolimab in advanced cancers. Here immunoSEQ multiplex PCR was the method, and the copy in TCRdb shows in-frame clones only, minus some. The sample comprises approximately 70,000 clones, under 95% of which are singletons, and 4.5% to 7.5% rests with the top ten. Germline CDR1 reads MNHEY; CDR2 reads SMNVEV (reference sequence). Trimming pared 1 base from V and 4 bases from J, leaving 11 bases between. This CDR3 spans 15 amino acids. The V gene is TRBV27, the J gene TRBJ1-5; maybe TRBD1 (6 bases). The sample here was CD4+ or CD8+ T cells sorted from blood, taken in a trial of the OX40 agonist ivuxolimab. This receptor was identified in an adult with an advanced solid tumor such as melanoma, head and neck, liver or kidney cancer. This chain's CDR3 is CASSLLGGGNQPQHF. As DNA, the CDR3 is TGTGCCAGCAGTTTATTAGGGGGGGGTAATCAGCCCCAGCATTTT.